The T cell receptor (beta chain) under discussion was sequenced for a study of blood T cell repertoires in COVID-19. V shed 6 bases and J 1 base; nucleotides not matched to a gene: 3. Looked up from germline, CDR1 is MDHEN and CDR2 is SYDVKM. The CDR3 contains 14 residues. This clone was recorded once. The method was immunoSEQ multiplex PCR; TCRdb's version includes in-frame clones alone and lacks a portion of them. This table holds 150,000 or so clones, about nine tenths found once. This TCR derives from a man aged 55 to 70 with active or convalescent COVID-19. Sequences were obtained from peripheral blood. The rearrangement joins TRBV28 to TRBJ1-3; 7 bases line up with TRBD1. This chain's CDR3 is CASRWGQSGNTIYF. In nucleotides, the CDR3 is TGTGCCAGCAGATGGGGACAGTCTGGAAACACCATATATTTT.